This TCR beta chain was identified in a study of T-cell memory formation after mild COVID-19. The wider study: The TCR clusters were mostly specific to one donor. Overall study results and limits: Several responding clones turned up in pre-infection memory, indicating that cross-reactive memory may have taken part. Clones which contracted sat mainly in CM and EM if CD4+, and in EMRA if CD8+.

Germline CDR1 reads SGHAT; CDR2 reads FQNNGV. The V end lost 5 bases, the J end lost 3 bases, and 14 bases lay between the germline ends. The CDR3 consists of 14 residues. This clonotype was observed at least ten times. The antigen remains unidentified. After 5'RACE with constant-segment primers, TCR alpha and TCR beta cDNA libraries carrying sample barcodes and UMIs were obtained. TCRdb redid the calling of the 5' RACE reads with MiXCR, one entry per CDR3 protein. The sample includes around 340,000 distinct CDR3 sequences, around 15% of them seen just once. The specimen sequenced was PBMCs or a T cell subset sorted from them (not recorded which). This chain uses TRBV11-2 with TRBJ2-7; a possible D gene is TRBD1 (6 bases). The TCR originated in a man aged 18 to 29 who had mild COVID-19 (a few samples of this study predate the infection). Cell type and time point are not known. The CDR3 loop reads CASSHSTGDYEQYF. The DNA of the CDR3 is TGTGCCAGCAGCCATTCGACAGGCGACTACGAGCAGTACTTC.